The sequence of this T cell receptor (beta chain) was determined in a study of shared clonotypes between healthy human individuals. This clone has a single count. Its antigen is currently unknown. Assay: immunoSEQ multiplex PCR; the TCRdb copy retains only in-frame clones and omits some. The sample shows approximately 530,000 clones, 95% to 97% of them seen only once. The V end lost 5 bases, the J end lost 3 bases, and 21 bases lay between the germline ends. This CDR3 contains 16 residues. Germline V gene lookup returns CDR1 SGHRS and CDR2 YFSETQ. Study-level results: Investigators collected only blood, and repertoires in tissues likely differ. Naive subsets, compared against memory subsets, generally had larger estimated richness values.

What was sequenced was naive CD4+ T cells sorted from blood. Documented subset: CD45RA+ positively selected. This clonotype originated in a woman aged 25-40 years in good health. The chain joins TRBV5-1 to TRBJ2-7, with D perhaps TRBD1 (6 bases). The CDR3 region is CASRELVRGSSYEQYF. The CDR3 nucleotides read TGCGCCAGCAGGGAGCTAGTCAGGGGATCAAGCTACGAGCAGTACTTC.